The 3 T cell receptor beta chains listed next were all sequenced from one sample in a study of cytomegalovirus exposure and HLA in healthy donors. Assay used: immunoSEQ multiplex PCR; TCRdb lists only in-frame clones, some missing. The sample contains 100,000 to 120,000 clones, roughly nine tenths of which appear only once. Sequenced sample: PBMCs. The receptor source for this set is a woman between 18 and 29 years old in good health and CMV-seronegative.

This clone appeared a few times. This chain uses TRBV27 with TRBJ2-2, with 10 positions matching TRBD2. Per germline, CDR1 MNHEY and CDR2 SMNVEV (reference sequence). The CDR3 totals 15 residues. J lost 5 bases, V lost 5 bases, and 5 bases had no gene match. The CDR3 sequence is CASSKSGRGTGELFF. CDR3 DNA: TGTGCCAGCAGTAAAAGCGGGAGGGGGACCGGGGAGCTGTTTTTT.

The chain combines TRBV23-1 with TRBJ1-1, with 11 bases that match TRBD1. TRBV23-1 is given ORF status, its function remaining uncertain. This CDR3 spans 17 amino acids. The V and J ends lost 0 bases and 1 base, in that order; junction bases with no gene match: 4. The CDR3 DNA follows: TGCGCCAGCAGTCAATCGGGACAGGGGGTCCCGAACACTGAAGCTTTCTTT. Translation: CASSQSGQGVPNTEAFF.

The chain employs TRBV6-4 and TRBJ2-1; D unclear. The V gene lost 4 bases and the J gene lost 0 bases, with 10 bases spanning the gap. The CDR3 has 15 amino acids. Germline V gene lookup returns CDR1 MRHNA and CDR2 SNTAGT. The CDR3 loop reads CASSGYPGSYNEQFF. DNA for the CDR3: TGTGCCAGCAGTGGCTATCCGGGCTCCTACAATGAGCAGTTCTTC.